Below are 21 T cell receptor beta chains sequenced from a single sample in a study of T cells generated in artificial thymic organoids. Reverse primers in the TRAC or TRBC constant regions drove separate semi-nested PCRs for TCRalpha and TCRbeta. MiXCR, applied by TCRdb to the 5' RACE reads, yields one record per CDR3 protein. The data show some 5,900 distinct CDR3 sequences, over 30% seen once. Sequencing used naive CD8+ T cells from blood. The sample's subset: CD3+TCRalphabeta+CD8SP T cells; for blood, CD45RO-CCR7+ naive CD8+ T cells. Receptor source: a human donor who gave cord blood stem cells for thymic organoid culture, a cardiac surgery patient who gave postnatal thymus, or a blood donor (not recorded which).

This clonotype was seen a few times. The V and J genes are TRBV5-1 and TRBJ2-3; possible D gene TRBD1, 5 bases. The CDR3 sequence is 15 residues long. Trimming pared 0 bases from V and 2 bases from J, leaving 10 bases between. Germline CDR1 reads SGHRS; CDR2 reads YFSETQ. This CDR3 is CASSLATGHTDTQYF. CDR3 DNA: TGCGCCAGCAGCTTGGCTACAGGTCACACAGATACGCAGTATTTT.

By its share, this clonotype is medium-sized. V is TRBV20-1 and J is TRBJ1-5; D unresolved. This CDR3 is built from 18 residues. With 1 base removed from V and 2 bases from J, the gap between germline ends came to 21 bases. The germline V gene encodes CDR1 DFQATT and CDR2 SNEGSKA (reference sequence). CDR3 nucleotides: TGCAGTGCTAGAGTTTGGAAAGAGGGAGGAATACGCAATCAGCCCCAGCATTTT. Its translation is CSARVWKEGGIRNQPQHF.

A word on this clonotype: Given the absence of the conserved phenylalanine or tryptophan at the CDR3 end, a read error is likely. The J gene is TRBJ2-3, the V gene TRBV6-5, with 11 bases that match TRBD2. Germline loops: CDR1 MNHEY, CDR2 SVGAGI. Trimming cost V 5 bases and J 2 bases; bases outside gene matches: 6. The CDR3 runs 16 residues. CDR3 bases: TGTGCCAGCAGTCCTATAGCGGGAGGGGACACAGATACGCAGTATTCT. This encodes CASSPIAGGDTDTQYS.

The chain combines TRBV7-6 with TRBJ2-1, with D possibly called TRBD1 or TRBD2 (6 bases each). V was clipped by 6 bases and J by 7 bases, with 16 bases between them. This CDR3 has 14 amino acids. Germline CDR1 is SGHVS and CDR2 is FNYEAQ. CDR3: CASSLVGGSNEQFF. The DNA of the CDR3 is TGTGCCAGCAGTCTAGTGGGGGGCTCAAATGAGCAGTTCTTC.

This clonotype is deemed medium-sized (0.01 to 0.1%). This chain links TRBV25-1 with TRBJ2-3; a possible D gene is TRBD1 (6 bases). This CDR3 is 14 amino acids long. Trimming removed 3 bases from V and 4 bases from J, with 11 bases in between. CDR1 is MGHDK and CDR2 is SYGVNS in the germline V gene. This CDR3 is CASSEGAGADTQYF. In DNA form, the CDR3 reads TGTGCCAGCAGTGAGGGGGCTGGGGCAGATACGCAGTATTTT.

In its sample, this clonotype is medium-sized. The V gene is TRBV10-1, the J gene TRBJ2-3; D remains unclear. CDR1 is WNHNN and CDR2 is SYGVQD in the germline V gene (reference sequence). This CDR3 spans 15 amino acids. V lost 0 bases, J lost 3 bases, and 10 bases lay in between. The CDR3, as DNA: TGCGCCAGCAGTGAGTCGATTGGCTTGACAGATACGCAGTATTTT. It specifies CASSESIGLTDTQYF.

Here the CDR3 DNA reads TGTGCCAGCAGTTCCCGGGGACAGGGAGTAAGTGAAGCTTTCTTT. This gives the protein CASSSRGQGVSEAFF. The chain combines TRBV28 with TRBJ1-1; 9 nucleotides agree with TRBD1. The CDR3 loop spans 15 amino acids. V shed 4 bases, J shed 7 bases, and the junction held 10 bases outside the gene matches. CDR1 MDHEN and CDR2 SYDVKM come from the germline V gene.

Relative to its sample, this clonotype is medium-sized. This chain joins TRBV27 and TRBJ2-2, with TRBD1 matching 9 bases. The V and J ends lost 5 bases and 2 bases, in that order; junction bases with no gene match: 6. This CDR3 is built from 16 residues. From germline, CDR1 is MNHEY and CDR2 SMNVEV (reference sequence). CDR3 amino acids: CASSPGTGFNTGELFF. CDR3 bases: TGTGCCAGCAGTCCCGGGACAGGGTTCAACACCGGGGAGCTGTTTTTT.

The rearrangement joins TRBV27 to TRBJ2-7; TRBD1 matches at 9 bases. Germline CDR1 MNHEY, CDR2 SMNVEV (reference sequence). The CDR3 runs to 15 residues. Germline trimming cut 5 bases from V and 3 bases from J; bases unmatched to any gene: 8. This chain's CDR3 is CASSPLGTGRYEQYF. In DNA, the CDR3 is TGTGCCAGCAGTCCGCTAGGGACAGGGCGCTACGAGCAGTACTTC.

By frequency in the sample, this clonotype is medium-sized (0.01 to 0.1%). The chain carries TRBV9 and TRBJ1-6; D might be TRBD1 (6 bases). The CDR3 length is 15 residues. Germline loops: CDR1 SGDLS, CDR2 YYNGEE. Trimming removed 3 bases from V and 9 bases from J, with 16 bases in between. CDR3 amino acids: CASSEQGYIGSPLHF. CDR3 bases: TGTGCCAGCAGCGAACAGGGTTATATCGGTTCACCCCTCCACTTT.

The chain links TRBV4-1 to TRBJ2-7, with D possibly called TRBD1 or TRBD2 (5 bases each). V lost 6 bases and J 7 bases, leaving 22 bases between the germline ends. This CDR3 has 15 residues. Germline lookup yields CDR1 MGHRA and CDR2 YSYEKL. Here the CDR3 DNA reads TGCGCCAGCAGTCTCACGCGAGGGACCCCTCGAGAGCAGTACTTC. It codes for CASSLTRGTPREQYF.

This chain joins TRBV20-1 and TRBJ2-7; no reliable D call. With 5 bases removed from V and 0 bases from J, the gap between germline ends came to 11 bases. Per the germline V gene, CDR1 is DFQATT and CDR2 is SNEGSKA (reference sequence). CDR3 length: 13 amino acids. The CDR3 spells CSAASRTSYEQYF. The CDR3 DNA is TGCAGTGCTGCCAGCCGGACCTCCTACGAGCAGTACTTC.

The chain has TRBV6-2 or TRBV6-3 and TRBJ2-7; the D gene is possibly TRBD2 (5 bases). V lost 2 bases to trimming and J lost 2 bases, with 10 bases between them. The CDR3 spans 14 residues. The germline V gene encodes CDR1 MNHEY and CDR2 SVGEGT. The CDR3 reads CASSYGAETYEQYF. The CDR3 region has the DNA TGTGCCAGCAGTTACGGAGCGGAGACCTACGAGCAGTACTTC.

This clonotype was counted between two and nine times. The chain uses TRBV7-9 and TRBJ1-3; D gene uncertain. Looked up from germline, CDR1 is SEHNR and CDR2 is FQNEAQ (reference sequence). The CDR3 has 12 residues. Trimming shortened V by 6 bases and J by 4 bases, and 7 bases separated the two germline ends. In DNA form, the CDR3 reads TGTGCCAGCAGGAGCGGGGGAAACACCATATATTTT. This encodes CASRSGGNTIYF. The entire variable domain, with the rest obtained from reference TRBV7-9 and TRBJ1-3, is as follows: DTGVSQNPRHKITKRGQNVTFRCDPISEHNRLYWYRQTLGQGPEFLTYFQNEAQLEKSRLLSDRFSAERPKGSFSTLEIQRTEQGDSAMYLCASRSGGNTIYFGEGSWLTVV.

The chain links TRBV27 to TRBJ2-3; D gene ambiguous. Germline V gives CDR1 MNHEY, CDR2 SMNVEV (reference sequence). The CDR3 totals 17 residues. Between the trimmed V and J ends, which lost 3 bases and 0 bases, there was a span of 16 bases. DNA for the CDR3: TGTGCCAGCAGTTTGCTCCCTGCGGCAGCTAGCACAGATACGCAGTATTTT. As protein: CASSLLPAAASTDTQYF.

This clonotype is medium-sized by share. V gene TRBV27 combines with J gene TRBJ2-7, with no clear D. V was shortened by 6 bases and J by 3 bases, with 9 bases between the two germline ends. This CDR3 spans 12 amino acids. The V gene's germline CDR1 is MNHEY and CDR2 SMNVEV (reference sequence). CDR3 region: CASRGPLYEQYF. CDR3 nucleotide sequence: TGTGCCAGCAGGGGCCCCCTCTACGAGCAGTACTTC.

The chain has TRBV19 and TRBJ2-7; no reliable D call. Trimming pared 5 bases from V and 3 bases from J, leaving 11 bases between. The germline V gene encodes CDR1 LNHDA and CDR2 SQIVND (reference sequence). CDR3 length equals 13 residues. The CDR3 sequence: CASSARALYEQYF. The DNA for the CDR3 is TGTGCCAGTAGTGCCCGGGCGCTCTACGAGCAGTACTTC. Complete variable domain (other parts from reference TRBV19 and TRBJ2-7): DGGITQSPKYLFRKEGQNVTLSCEQNLNHDAMYWYRQDPGQGLRLIYYSQIVNDFQKGDIAEGYSVSREKKESFPLTVTSAQKNPTAFYLCASSARALYEQYFGPGTRLTVT.

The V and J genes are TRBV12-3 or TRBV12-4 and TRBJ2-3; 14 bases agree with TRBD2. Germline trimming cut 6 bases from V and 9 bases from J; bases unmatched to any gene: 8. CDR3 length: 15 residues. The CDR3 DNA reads TGTGCCAGCAGCGGGACTAGCGGGAGTATCATCACGCAGTATTTT. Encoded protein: CASSGTSGSIITQYF.

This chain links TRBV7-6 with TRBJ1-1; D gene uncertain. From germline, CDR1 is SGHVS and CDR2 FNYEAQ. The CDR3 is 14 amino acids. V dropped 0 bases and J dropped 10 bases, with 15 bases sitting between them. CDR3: CASSLAGPIVGAFF. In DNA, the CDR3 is TGTGCCAGCAGCTTAGCAGGACCTATAGTTGGAGCTTTCTTT.

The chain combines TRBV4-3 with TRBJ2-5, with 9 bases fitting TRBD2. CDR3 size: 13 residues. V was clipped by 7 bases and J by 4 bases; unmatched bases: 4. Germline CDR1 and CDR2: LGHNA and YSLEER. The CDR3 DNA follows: TGCGCCAGCAAGACTAGCGGTGTAGAGACCCAGTACTTC. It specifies CASKTSGVETQYF.

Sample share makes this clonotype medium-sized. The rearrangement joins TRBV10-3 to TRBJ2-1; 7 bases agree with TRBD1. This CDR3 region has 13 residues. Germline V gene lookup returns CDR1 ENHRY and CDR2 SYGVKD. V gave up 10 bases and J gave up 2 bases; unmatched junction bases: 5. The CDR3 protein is CASHQGAYNEQFF. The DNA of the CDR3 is TGTGCCAGTCATCAGGGGGCCTACAATGAGCAGTTCTTC.